The TCR beta chain described here comes from a study of T-cell reconstitution after alpha-beta-depleted transplantation in children. Regarding the study as a whole: Where some patients showed high TCRbeta diversity at day 60, it came from recipient T cells and thymic progenitors that had survived. After one year, T-cell counts and TCRbeta diversity mostly came from new T cells. The origin of alpha-beta T cells about two months after transplant was reportedly several hundred expanded graft clones.

On this clonotype: Its matching antigen is unknown.

V lost 6 bases and J 8 bases, leaving 16 bases between the germline ends. The length of the CDR3 is 14 residues. Germline V lookup: CDR1 SNHLY, CDR2 FYNNEI. This sample's TCRbeta library carried unique molecular identifier barcodes. TCRdb independently ran MiXCR on the PCR reads; one entry per CDR3 protein. Found here are about 980,000 distinct CDR3 sequences, about 29% of them singletons; the top ten hold about 28%. V and J are TRBV2 and TRBJ1-4; tentatively, D is TRBD1 (5 bases). The sequence came from a boy under two years old who had a stem cell transplant for SCID, so the T cells may come from the graft donor. The sequencing here drew on PBMCs, mostly from graft donor cells, taken 360 days after TCRalphabeta/CD19-depleted stem cell transplant. The CDR3 DNA sequence: TGTGCCAGCAGCCGCACAGGATTCGGGGAAAAACTGTTTTTT. Translation: CASSRTGFGEKLFF. Together with reference TRBV2 and TRBJ1-4, the CDR3 gives the full variable domain: EPEVTQTPSHQVTQMGQEVILRCVPISNHLYFYWYRQILGQKVEFLVSFYNNEISEKSEIFDDQFSVERPDGSNFTLKIRSTKLEDSAMYFCASSRTGFGEKLFFGSGTQLSVL.